One sample yielded the 19 T cell receptor beta chains listed below, sequenced in a study of cytomegalovirus exposure and HLA in healthy donors. PCR was performed using 60 Vbeta and 13 Jbeta primers. TCRdb's table, derived via immunoSEQ multiplex PCR, lists solely in-frame clones and lacks some. The repertoire holds 140,000 to 150,000 clones, with roughly 80% as singletons. Sequenced sample: PBMCs. The receptors come from a male donor in good health and CMV-seronegative.

The rearrangement uses TRBV11-2 and TRBJ1-1, with a possible D match to TRBD1 (5 bases). Trimming cost V 6 bases and J 2 bases, with 10 bases left between them. The CDR3 is made up of 13 amino acids. Germline CDR1 and CDR2: SGHAT and FQNNGV. CDR3 sequence (DNA): TGTGCCAGCAGTTTCAGGGAAAACACTGAAGCTTTCTTT. Translating gives CASSFRENTEAFF.

This chain joins TRBV19 and TRBJ2-1; TRBD2 might be the D (6 bases). V was shortened by 7 bases and J by 9 bases, with 10 bases between the two germline ends. The CDR3 length is 11 residues. CDR1 LNHDA and CDR2 SQIVND come from the germline V gene (reference sequence). The CDR3 DNA reads TGTGCCAGTAAGGAGGGTGGTGAGCAGTTCTTC. It codes for CASKEGGEQFF. Full variable domain (remainder filled in from reference TRBV19 and TRBJ2-1): DGGITQSPKYLFRKEGQNVTLSCEQNLNHDAMYWYRQDPGQGLRLIYYSQIVNDFQKGDIAEGYSVSREKKESFPLTVTSAQKNPTAFYLCASKEGGEQFFGPGTRLTVL.

The V gene is TRBV12-5, the J gene TRBJ1-5, with D tentatively TRBD1 (5 bases). The CDR3 has 12 amino acids. Germline CDR1 LGHNT, CDR2 FRNRAP. The V gene lost 11 bases and the J gene lost 15 bases, with 23 bases spanning the gap. The CDR3 protein is CALSKSGGDVHF. The CDR3 region has the DNA TGTGCTCTCTCTAAATCGGGGGGAGATGTGCATTTT.

The V and J genes are TRBV6-1 and TRBJ2-1; 8 nucleotides agree with TRBD2. Per germline, CDR1 MNHNS and CDR2 SASEGT. This CDR3 has 13 amino acids. With V trimmed by 4 bases and J by 9 bases, 5 bases remained unmatched. In nucleotides, the CDR3 is TGTGCCAGCAGTGGGGGACTAGTCACTGAGCAGTTCTTC. Amino acid sequence: CASSGGLVTEQFF.

J is TRBJ2-2 and V is TRBV5-8; the D gene is possibly TRBD2 (6 bases). The CDR3 contains 18 residues. From germline, CDR1 is SGHTS and CDR2 YDEGEE. Trimming removed 2 bases from V and 8 bases from J, with 25 bases in between. The CDR3 sequence: CASSLVWGGDSLRGELFF. CDR3 DNA: TGTGCCAGCAGCTTAGTCTGGGGCGGGGACTCCCTGCGAGGGGAGCTGTTTTTT.

This chain joins TRBV6-1 and TRBJ2-1; TRBD2 agrees at 9 bases. Germline lookup yields CDR1 MNHNS and CDR2 SASEGT. With V trimmed by 7 bases and J by 9 bases, 10 bases remained unmatched. The CDR3 is 14 residues long. The CDR3 reads CASKDLRGGVEQFF. CDR3 DNA sequence: TGTGCCAGCAAAGATCTTCGCGGGGGGGTTGAGCAGTTCTTC.

V is TRBV20-1 and J is TRBJ2-7; D call uncertain. CDR1 and CDR2 from the germline V gene are DFQATT and SNEGSKA (reference sequence). CDR3 length: 11 residues. V was pared by 2 bases and J by 6 bases, with 8 bases between. CDR3 in amino acids: CSARQVAEQYF. The CDR3, as DNA: TGCAGTGCTAGACAGGTTGCCGAGCAGTACTTC.

The genes are TRBV2 and TRBJ1-1; weak D call: TRBD1 (5 bases). Germline CDR1 is SNHLY and CDR2 is FYNNEI. The CDR3 covers 14 residues. V was trimmed by 6 bases and J by 1 base, leaving 12 bases between them. CDR3 DNA sequence: TGTGCCAGCAGAAGGGTGGGGGGGAACACTGAAGCTTTCTTT. This translates into CASRRVGGNTEAFF.

The chain links TRBV7-2 to TRBJ2-1, with 8 nucleotides matching TRBD2. Trimming took 5 bases from V and 1 from J; bases not matched to a gene: 7. This CDR3 comprises 16 residues. Germline values: CDR1 SGHTA, CDR2 FQGNSA. In nucleotides, the CDR3 is TGTGCCAGCAGCCCAGCCGGGACTAGGTCCTACAATGAGCAGTTCTTC. As protein: CASSPAGTRSYNEQFF.

The rearrangement joins TRBV4-3 to TRBJ1-6; D remains ambiguous. The CDR3 contains 18 residues. Trimming removed 0 bases from V and 0 bases from J, with 12 bases in between. In germline, CDR1 is LGHNA, CDR2 YSLEER. In DNA, the CDR3 is TGCGCCAGCAGCCAAGAGGCAGGTTCCAGCTCCTATAATTCACCCCTCCACTTT. It translates to CASSQEAGSSSYNSPLHF.

For the CDR3, the DNA is TGTGCCAGCTCTACAGGTCCTAGCTCCTACGAGCAGTACTTC. Its translation is CASSTGPSSYEQYF. The chain couples TRBV18 to TRBJ2-7; weak D call: TRBD1 (5 bases). The V gene's germline CDR1 is KGHSH and CDR2 LQKENI. V lost 6 bases and J lost 0, with 12 bases in between. The CDR3 has 14 residues.

A word on this clone: This may stem from a read error, because a much larger clone lies one nucleotide away. V usage is TRBV6-4 and J usage is TRBJ2-5; 7 bases fit TRBD2. Germline values: CDR1 MRHNA, CDR2 SNTAGT. The CDR3 loop spans 15 amino acids. As DNA, the CDR3 is TGTGCCTGCAGTGAGGGGAGGGAACCCCAAGAGACCCAGTACTTC. Translated, it gives CACSEGREPQETQYF.

This clone was seen a handful of times. V gene TRBV5-1 combines with J gene TRBJ1-2; D gene ambiguous. Looked up from germline, CDR1 is SGHRS and CDR2 is YFSETQ. V dropped 0 bases and J dropped 3 bases, with 12 bases sitting between them. There are 15 residues in the CDR3. The CDR3 here is CASSLGSWADYGYTF. The DNA for the CDR3 is TGCGCCAGCAGCTTGGGGTCGTGGGCAGACTATGGCTACACCTTC.

This clone showed up just a few times. The V call is TRBV21-1, the J call TRBJ2-7; the DNA was not used to check the table's D call, TRBD2. TRBV21-1 is described as a pseudogene. The CDR3 is 16 amino acids. The CDR3 region is CASSKGGGKGLDEQYF. CDR3 in DNA: TGTGCCAGCAGCAAAGGCGGGGGTAAGGGTTTGGACGAGCAGTACTTC.

This chain uses TRBV5-6 with TRBJ2-1, with D possibly TRBD2 on 5 matching bases. Per germline, CDR1 SGHDT and CDR2 YYEEEE. This CDR3 contains 14 residues. V lost 2 bases, J lost 8 bases, and 14 bases lay in between. CDR3 sequence reads: CASSLENWRDEQFF. The CDR3 bases are TGTGCCAGCAGCTTAGAGAACTGGCGGGATGAGCAGTTCTTC.

The chain combines TRBV5-8 with TRBJ2-3, with TRBD2 as a possible D gene (5 bases). Germline V gene data show CDR1 as SGHTS and CDR2 as YDEGEE. The CDR3 loop spans 15 amino acids. V lost 0 bases and J 0 bases, leaving 8 bases between the germline ends. CDR3 nucleotide sequence: TGTGCCAGCAGCTTGGAGGCGGGTAGCACAGATACGCAGTATTTT. Its translation is CASSLEAGSTDTQYF.

This chain joins TRBV6-1 and TRBJ1-1; TRBD1 matches 9 bases. V trimming: 3 bases; J trimming: 6 bases; junction bases outside the gene matches: 11. The CDR3 consists of 16 residues. CDR1 is MNHNS and CDR2 is SASEGT in the germline V gene. The CDR3 reads CASSDRTGGSGPEAFF. CDR3 nucleotides: TGTGCCAGCAGTGATCGTACAGGGGGCTCTGGGCCTGAAGCTTTCTTT.

The chain is built from TRBV13 and TRBJ2-4; 7 bases are a match to TRBD2. This CDR3 spans 17 amino acids. V shed 3 bases, J shed 0 bases, and the junction held 8 bases outside the gene matches. From germline, CDR1 is PRHDT and CDR2 FYEKMQ (reference sequence). The CDR3 region has the DNA TGTGCCAGCAGCTTCCGCCTGGGAGGGTTAGCCAAAAACATTCAGTACTTC. Amino acids: CASSFRLGGLAKNIQYF.

This rearrangement joins TRBV7-6 to TRBJ1-2, with D hard to call. In germline, CDR1 is SGHVS, CDR2 FNYEAQ. V lost 5 bases and J 6 bases, leaving 13 bases between the germline ends. The CDR3 has 13 amino acids. CDR3 region: CASSPLLEDGYTF. DNA of the CDR3: TGTGCCAGCAGCCCGCTCCTGGAGGATGGCTACACCTTC.